This T cell receptor (beta chain) came from a study of human T cells and chemical hapten exposure. One entry per CDR3 protein, called by TCRdb with MiXCR from the RACE reads. This table has roughly 71,000 distinct CDR3 sequences, 6% to 7% appearing once. Time point noted: healthy volunteer bleed at 6 weeks. Before extraction, the whole blood was not fractionated, and total RNA was taken from it. This clonotype was observed many times. From germline, CDR1 is MNHEY and CDR2 SVGAGI. The CDR3 has 12 amino acids. Trimming left V 10 bases short and J 4 bases short, with 13 bases between. The sample comprised whole blood. The rearrangement uses TRBV6-5 and TRBJ1-1; no clear D gene. The source is a female donor in good health. Some clones in this sample may be carry-over from other donors' samples. The CDR3 region is CATHTPATEAFF. The CDR3, as DNA: TGTGCCACCCACACCCCGGCCACTGAAGCTTTCTTT.